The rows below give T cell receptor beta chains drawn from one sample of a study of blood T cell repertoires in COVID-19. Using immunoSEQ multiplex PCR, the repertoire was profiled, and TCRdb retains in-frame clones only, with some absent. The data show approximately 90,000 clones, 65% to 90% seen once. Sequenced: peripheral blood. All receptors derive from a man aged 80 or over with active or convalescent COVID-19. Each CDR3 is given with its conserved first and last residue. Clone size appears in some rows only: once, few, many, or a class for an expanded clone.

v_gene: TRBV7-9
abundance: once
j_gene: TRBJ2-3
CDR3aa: CASSLAGEGSDTQYF

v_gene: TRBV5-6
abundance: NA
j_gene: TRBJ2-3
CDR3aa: CASSSRLAGVRDTQYF

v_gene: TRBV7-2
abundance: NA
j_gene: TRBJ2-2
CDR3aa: CASSLAGLGVTGELFF

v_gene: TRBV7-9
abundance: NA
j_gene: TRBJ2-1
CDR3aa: CASTPGLGDEQFF

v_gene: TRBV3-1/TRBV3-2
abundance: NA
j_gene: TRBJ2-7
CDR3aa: CASRRTSGSYEQYF

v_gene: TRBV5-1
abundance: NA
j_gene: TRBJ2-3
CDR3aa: CASSFSAGVADTQYF

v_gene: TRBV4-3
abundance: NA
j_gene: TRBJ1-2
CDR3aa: CASSQANQGLYGYTF

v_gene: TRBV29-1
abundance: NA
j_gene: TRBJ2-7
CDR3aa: CSVGTVYEQYF

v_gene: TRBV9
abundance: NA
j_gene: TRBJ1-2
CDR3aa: CASSASAAGVEGYTF

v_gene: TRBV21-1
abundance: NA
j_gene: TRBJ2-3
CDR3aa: CASSVGEGTSGLSTDTQYF

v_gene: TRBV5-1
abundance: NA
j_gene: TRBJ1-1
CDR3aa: CASSARTGETEAFF

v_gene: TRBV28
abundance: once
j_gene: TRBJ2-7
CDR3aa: CASSPLLAGQYEQYF

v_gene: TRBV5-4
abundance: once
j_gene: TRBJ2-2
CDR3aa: CASSYRGSFGTGELFF

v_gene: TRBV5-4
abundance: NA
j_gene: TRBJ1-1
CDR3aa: CASSLVAGRGNTEAFF

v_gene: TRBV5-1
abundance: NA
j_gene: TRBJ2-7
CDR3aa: CASSQSPGGGYEQYF

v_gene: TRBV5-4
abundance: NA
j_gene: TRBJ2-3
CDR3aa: CASSPSGTSGTDTQYF

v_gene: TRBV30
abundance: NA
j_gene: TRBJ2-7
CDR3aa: CAWSEQTGTYEQYF

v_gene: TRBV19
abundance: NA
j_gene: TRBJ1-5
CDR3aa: CASSIVLGQGWGQPQHF

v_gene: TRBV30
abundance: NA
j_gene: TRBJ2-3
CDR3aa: CAWSVLAGVGKF

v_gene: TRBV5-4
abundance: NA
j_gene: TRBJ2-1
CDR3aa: CASSLGASSYNEQFF

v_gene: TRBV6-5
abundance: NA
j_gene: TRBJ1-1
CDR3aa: CASGGRGLLDAFF

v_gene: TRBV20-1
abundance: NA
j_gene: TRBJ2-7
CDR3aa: CSARSSYEQYF

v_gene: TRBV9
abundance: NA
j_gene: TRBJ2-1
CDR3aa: CASSVSGSSYNEQFF

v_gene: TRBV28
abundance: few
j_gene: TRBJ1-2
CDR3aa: CASSQGQNYGYTF

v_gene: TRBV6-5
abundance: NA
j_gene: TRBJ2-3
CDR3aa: CASTTGTASTDTQYF

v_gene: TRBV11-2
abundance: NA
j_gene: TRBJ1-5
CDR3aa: CASSSRANQPQHF

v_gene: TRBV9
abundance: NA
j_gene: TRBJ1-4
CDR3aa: CASSKQGARNEKLFF

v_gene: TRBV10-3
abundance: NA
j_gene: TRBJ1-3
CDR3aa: CAISRGGSGNTIYF

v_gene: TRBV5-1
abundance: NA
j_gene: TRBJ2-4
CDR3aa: CASSLRDRATLAKNIQYF

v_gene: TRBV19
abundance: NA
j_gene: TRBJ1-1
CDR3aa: CASSVAGNTEAFF

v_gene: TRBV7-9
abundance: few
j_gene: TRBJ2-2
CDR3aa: CASRPGQGLTGELFF

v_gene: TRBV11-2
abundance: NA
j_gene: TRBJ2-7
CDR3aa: CASSLQWEALYEQYF

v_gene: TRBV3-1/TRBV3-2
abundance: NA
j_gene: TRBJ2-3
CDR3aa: CASGDSSTDTQYF

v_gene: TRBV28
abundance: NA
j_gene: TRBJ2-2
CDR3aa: CASSFLSVTGELFF

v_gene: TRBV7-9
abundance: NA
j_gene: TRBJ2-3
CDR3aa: CASSPSGRADTQYF

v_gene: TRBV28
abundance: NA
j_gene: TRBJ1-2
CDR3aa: CATQGAANYGYTF

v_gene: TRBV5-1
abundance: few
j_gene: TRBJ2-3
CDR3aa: CASSLGLAESTDTQYF

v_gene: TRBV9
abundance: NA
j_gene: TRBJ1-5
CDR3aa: CASSIHGTGERNQPQHF

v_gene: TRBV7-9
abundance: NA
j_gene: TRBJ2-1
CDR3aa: CASSLALANLLNEQFF

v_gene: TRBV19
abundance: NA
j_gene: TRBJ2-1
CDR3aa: CASSIPQLAGYEQFF

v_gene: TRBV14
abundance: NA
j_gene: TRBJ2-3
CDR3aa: CASSQDWWGVRTDTQYF